The sequence of this T cell receptor beta chain was determined in a study of cytomegalovirus exposure and HLA in healthy donors. Findings and caveats of the study: Approximately 160 TCR beta chains were listed as cytomegalovirus-associated.

This clone is a singleton in its sample. What it binds is not known. CDR3 length equals 15 residues. Germline values: CDR1 SGHVS, CDR2 FQNEAQ. Trimming removed 3 bases at V and 3 bases at J, with 15 bases between. The PCR used 60 Vbeta and 13 Jbeta primers. Data came from immunoSEQ multiplex PCR; TCRdb stores just in-frame clones and leaves some out. The table has 150,000 to 200,000 clones, nearly 80% seen once. The chain joins TRBV7-8 to TRBJ2-7, with D possibly TRBD2 on 6 matching bases. The sample comprised PBMCs. This receptor was taken from a woman between 35 and 50 years old in good health and CMV-seronegative. As DNA, the CDR3 is TGTGCCAGCAGCTTGCCCGGGACGGGGGTCTACGAGCAGTACTTC. Amino acid sequence: CASSLPGTGVYEQYF.